Sequencing of this T cell receptor beta chain was carried out in a study of blood T cell repertoires in COVID-19. In the study overall: Acute and convalescent COVID-19 specimens originated in the United States, Italy and Spain. Sources were T cells, B-cell-depleted T cells, or PBMCs; the material itself was cDNA or gDNA.

Per the germline V gene, CDR1 is SGHAT and CDR2 is FQNNGV. V shed 2 bases and J shed 1 base, with 12 bases lying between them. The CDR3 has 15 residues. Original methodology: How many nucleated cells were present was estimated from reference gene primer amplification. Profiling relied on immunoSEQ multiplex PCR, and the TCRdb table lists in-frame clones only, not all of them. V and J calls and clone size are given by that table; D and trimming were obtained from the DNA. The sample comprises roughly 99,000 clones, roughly 80% of which are singletons, and approximately 11% rests with the top ten. The V call is TRBV11-2, the J call TRBJ2-7; TRBD2 might be the D (6 bases). This clonotype was obtained from a woman of 80 years or more with acute or convalescent COVID-19. Sequencing was carried out using peripheral blood. For the CDR3, the DNA is TGTGCCAGCAGCTTATGGGGCGGGGAGTCCTACGAGCAGTACTTC. This gives the protein CASSLWGGESYEQYF.